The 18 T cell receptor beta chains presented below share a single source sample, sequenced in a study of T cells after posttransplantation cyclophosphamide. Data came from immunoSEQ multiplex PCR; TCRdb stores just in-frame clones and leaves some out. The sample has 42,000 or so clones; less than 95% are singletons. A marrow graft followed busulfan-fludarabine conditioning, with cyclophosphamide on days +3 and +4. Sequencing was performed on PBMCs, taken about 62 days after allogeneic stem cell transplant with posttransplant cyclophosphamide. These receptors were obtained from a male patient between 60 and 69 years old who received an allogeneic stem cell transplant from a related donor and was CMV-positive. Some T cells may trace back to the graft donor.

CDR3 region: CASSFRDREIYEQYF. The CDR3 DNA reads as TGTGCCAGCAGCTTCCGGGACAGGGAGATCTACGAGCAGTACTTC. The V call is TRBV11-3, the J call TRBJ2-7; 9 bases are shared with TRBD1. V lost 3 bases and J lost 3; bases outside the gene matches: 6. Germline V gene sequence: CDR1 SGHNT, CDR2 YENEEA. This CDR3 has 15 residues.

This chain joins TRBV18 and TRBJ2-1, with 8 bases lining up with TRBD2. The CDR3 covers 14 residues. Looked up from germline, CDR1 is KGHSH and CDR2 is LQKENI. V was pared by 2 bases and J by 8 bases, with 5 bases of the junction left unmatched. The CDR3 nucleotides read TGTGCCAGCTCACCAATACGGGGGGGTCATGAGCAGTTCTTC. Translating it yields CASSPIRGGHEQFF.

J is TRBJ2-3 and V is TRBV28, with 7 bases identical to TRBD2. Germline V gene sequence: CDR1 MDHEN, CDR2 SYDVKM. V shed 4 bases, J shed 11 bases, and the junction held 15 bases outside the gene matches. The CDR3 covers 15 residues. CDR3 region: CASSYGTGGSFGQYF. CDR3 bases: TGTGCCAGCAGTTACGGGACCGGGGGGAGCTTCGGGCAGTATTTT.

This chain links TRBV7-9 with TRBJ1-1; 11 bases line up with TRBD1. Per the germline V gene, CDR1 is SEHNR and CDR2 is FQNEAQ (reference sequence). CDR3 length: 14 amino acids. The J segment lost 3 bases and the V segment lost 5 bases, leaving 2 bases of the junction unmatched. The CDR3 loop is CASSGQGAYTEAFF. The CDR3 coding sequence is TGTGCCAGCAGCGGACAGGGGGCTTACACTGAAGCTTTCTTT.

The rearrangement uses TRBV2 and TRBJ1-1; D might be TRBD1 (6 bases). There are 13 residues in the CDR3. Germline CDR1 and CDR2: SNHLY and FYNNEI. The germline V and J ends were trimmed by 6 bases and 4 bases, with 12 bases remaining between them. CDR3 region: CASRTGLITEAFF. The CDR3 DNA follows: TGTGCCAGCAGAACAGGGTTGATCACTGAAGCTTTCTTT.

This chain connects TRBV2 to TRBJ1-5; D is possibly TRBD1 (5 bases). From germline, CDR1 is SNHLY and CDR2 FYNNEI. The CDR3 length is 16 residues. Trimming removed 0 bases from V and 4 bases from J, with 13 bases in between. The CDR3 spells CASSEALEGRNQPQHF. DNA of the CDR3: TGTGCCAGCAGTGAAGCATTGGAGGGGAGGAATCAGCCCCAGCATTTT.

DNA for the CDR3: TGTGCCAGCAGCCTCGGTCTAAACAATCAGCCCCAGCATTTT. Translation: CASSLGLNNQPQHF. This chain links TRBV7-9 with TRBJ1-5; D remains unclear. Germline CDR1 and CDR2: SEHNR and FQNEAQ (reference sequence). The V end was cut by 5 bases, the J end by 3 bases, with 11 bases between. CDR3 size: 14 residues.

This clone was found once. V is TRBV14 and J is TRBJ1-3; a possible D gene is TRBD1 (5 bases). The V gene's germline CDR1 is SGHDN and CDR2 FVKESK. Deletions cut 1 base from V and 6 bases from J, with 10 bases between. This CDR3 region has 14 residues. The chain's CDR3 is CASSQVTGPNTIYF. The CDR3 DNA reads TGTGCCAGCAGCCAAGTAACAGGACCAAACACCATATATTTT.

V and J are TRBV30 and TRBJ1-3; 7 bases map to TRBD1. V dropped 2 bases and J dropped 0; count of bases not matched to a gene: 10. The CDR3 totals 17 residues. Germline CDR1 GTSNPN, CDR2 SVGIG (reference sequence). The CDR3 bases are TGTGCCTGGAGTTCATTTAACAGGGGATTCTCTGGAAACACCATATATTTT. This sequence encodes CAWSSFNRGFSGNTIYF. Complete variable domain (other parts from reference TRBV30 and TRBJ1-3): SQTIHQWPATLVQPVGSPLSLECTVEGTSNPNLYWYRQAAGRGLQLLFYSVGIGQISSEVPQNLSASRPQDRQFILSSKKLLLSDSGFYLCAWSSFNRGFSGNTIYFGEGSWLTVV.

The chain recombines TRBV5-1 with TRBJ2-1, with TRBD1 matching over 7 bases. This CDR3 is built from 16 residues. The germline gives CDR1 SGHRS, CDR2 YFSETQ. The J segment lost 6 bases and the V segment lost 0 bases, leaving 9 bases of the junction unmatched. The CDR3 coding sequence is TGCGCCAGCAGCTTGGTATCGGGACAGTCGAGCAATGAGCAGTTCTTC. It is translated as CASSLVSGQSSNEQFF.

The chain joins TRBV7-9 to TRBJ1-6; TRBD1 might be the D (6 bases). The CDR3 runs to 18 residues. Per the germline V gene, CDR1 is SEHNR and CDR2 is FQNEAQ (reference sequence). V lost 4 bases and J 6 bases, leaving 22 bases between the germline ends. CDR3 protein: CASSSQGGRGPGNSPLHF. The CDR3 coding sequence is TGTGCCAGCAGCTCACAGGGAGGGCGGGGTCCAGGTAATTCACCCCTCCACTTT.

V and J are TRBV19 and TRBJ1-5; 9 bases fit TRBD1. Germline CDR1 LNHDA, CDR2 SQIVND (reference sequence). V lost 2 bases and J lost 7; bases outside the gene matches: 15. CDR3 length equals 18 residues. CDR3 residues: CASSIPRTGVRRGQPQHF. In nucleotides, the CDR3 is TGTGCCAGTAGTATACCAAGGACAGGGGTCCGTCGGGGGCAGCCCCAGCATTTT. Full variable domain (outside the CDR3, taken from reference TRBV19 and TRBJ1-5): DGGITQSPKYLFRKEGQNVTLSCEQNLNHDAMYWYRQDPGQGLRLIYYSQIVNDFQKGDIAEGYSVSREKKESFPLTVTSAQKNPTAFYLCASSIPRTGVRRGQPQHFGDGTRLSIL.

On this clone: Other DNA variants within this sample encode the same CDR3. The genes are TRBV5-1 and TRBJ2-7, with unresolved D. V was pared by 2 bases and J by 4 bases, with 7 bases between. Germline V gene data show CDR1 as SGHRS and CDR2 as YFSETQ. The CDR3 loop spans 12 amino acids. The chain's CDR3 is CASSFSRYEQYF. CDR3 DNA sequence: TGCGCCAGCAGCTTCTCTCGTTACGAGCAGTACTTC.

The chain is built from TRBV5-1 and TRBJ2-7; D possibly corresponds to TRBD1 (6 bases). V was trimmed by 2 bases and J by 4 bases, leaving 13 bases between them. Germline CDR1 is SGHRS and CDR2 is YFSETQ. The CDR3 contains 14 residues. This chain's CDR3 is CASSLKQGTYEQYF. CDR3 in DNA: TGCGCCAGCAGCTTAAAACAGGGAACGTACGAGCAGTACTTC.

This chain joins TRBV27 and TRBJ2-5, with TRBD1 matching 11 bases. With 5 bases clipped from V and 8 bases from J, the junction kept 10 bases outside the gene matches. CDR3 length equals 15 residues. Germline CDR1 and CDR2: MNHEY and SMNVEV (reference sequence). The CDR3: CASSDRRTGGSTQYF. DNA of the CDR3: TGTGCCAGCAGTGACCGCCGGACAGGGGGCTCTACCCAGTACTTC.

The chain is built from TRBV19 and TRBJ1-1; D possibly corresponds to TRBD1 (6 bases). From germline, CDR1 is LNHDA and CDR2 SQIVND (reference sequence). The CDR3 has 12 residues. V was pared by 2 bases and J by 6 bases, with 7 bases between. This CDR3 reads CASSIQGSEAFF. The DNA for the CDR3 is TGTGCCAGTAGTATACAGGGGTCTGAAGCTTTCTTT.

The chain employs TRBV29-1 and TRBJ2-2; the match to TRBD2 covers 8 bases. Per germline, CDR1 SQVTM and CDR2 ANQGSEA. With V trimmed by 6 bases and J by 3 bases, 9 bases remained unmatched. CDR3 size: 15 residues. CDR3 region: CSVSSGGAYTGELFF. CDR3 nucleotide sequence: TGCAGCGTCAGTTCCGGGGGGGCGTACACCGGGGAGCTGTTTTTT.

In nucleotides, the CDR3 is TGTGCCAGCAGTTACCCAGGTCTCTACGAGCAGTACTTC. Protein product: CASSYPGLYEQYF. The chain joins TRBV2 to TRBJ2-7; D is uncertain. The CDR3 sequence is 13 residues long. With 5 bases removed from V and 3 bases from J, the gap between germline ends came to 11 bases. Germline lookup yields CDR1 SNHLY and CDR2 FYNNEI.